The 10 T cell receptor beta chains below were found in one sample sequenced in a study of T-cell memory formation after mild COVID-19. TCRdb processed the 5' RACE reads anew with MiXCR; each CDR3 protein has one entry. The sample has fewer than 500,000 distinct CDR3 sequences, around 25% seen once. Sequenced sample: PBMCs or a T cell subset sorted from them (not recorded which). The receptors shown here come from an adult woman who had mild COVID-19 (a few samples of this study predate the infection). Cell type and time point are not known.

The chain uses TRBV3-1 and TRBJ2-3; D remains unclear. Germline CDR1 and CDR2: LGHDT and YNNKEL (reference sequence). This CDR3 comprises 12 residues. Trimming shortened V by 8 bases and J by 6 bases, and 12 bases separated the two germline ends. The CDR3 sequence: CASGDLWDTQYF. The CDR3, as DNA: TGTGCCAGCGGCGACCTTTGGGATACGCAGTATTTT.

This clonotype appeared once. V and J are TRBV2 and TRBJ1-6, with 8 bases matching TRBD1. V shed 5 bases, J shed 9 bases, and the junction held 6 bases outside the gene matches. The CDR3 totals 14 residues. In germline, CDR1 is SNHLY, CDR2 FYNNEI. This CDR3 is CASSPGGYRSPLHF. CDR3 nucleotides: TGTGCCAGCAGTCCAGGGGGCTACCGTTCACCCCTCCACTTT.

The table lists this clonotype with a few counts. This sequence joins TRBV6-5 and TRBJ2-7; D may be TRBD2 (6 bases). The CDR3 runs 15 residues. CDR1 is MNHEY, CDR2 SVGAGI, per germline. V was pared by 3 bases and J by 2 bases, with 14 bases between. The DNA for the CDR3 is TGTGCCAGCAGTTATGCGGGGTCTAGGACCTACGAGCAGTACTTC. This sequence encodes CASSYAGSRTYEQYF.

The rearrangement links TRBV25-1 to TRBJ2-3; D gene unclear. V was pared by 1 base and J by 6 bases, with 8 bases between. Per germline, CDR1 MGHDK and CDR2 SYGVNS. The CDR3 has 13 amino acids. The CDR3 nucleotides are TGTGCCAGCAGTGAATCGTGGGTGGATACGCAGTATTTT. This encodes CASSESWVDTQYF.

This clonotype showed up just a few times. The V gene is TRBV15, the J gene TRBJ2-3, with 7 bases identical to TRBD1. Looked up from germline, CDR1 is LNHNV and CDR2 is YYDKDF (reference sequence). CDR3 length: 17 amino acids. V lost 3 bases, J lost 3 bases, and 12 bases stayed unmatched. The CDR3 DNA follows: TGTGCCACCAGCAGGGCCAAACAACGGACAGGAACAGATACGCAGTATTTT. Protein product: CATSRAKQRTGTDTQYF. The variable domain in full, completed from reference TRBV15 and TRBJ2-3, reads DAMVIQNPRYQVTQFGKPVTLSCSQTLNHNVMYWYQQKSSQAPKLLFHYYDKDFNNEADTPDNFQSRRPNTSFCFLDIRSPGLGDTAMYLCATSRAKQRTGTDTQYFGPGTRLTVL.

This clonotype was seen many times. The chain employs TRBV7-6 and TRBJ2-1; 7 nucleotides line up with TRBD1. Germline trimming cut 4 bases from V and 0 bases from J; bases unmatched to any gene: 9. The CDR3 contains 17 residues. CDR1 is SGHVS, CDR2 FNYEAQ, per germline. In DNA, the CDR3 is TGTGCCAGCAGCTCGACAGGGAGCAGAAGCTCCTACAATGAGCAGTTCTTC. Protein: CASSSTGSRSSYNEQFF.

The chain combines TRBV18 with TRBJ1-3; possibly TRBD1 for D (6 bases). The germline V and J ends were trimmed by 2 bases and 8 bases, with 16 bases remaining between them. The germline CDR1 and CDR2 sequences are KGHSH and LQKENI. This CDR3 contains 15 residues. In DNA form, the CDR3 reads TGTGCCAGCTCACCAACCCGGACAGCGGGGTACACCATATATTTT. Amino acids: CASSPTRTAGYTIYF.

The chain carries TRBV6-5 and TRBJ2-6; D is possibly TRBD1 (7 bases). Germline CDR1 reads MNHEY; CDR2 reads SVGAGI. This CDR3 has 16 amino acids. Trimming left V 9 bases short and J 3 bases short, with 18 bases between. The CDR3, as DNA: TGTGCCAGTGCCAGGGGGGCATCGAGTGGGGCCAACGTCCTGACTTTC. This translates into CASARGASSGANVLTF.

This clonotype was seen only a few times. This rearrangement joins TRBV5-5 to TRBJ2-2; 7 bases are shared with TRBD2. Germline V gives CDR1 SGHKS, CDR2 YYEKEE (reference sequence). CDR3 length: 16 residues. V gave up 0 bases and J gave up 6 bases; unmatched junction bases: 8. CDR3: CASSLEAGRRAGELFF. CDR3 DNA sequence: TGTGCCAGCAGCTTGGAAGCCGGGAGGAGGGCCGGGGAGCTGTTTTTT.

The rearrangement joins TRBV12-3 or TRBV12-4 to TRBJ1-5, with a possible D match to TRBD1 (6 bases). The CDR3 sequence is 14 residues long. The V end lost 3 bases, the J end lost 5 bases, and 11 bases lay between the germline ends. CDR3 sequence reads: CASSLAGGYQPQHF. Here the CDR3 DNA reads TGTGCCAGCAGTTTGGCGGGGGGCTATCAGCCCCAGCATTTT.